The source of this T cell receptor (beta chain) is a study of T-cell reconstitution after alpha-beta-depleted transplantation in children. J gave up 4 bases and V 4 bases, and 6 bases lay outside the gene matches. The CDR3 is made up of 14 amino acids. Germline assignment: CDR1 MNHEY and CDR2 SVGEGT. This clonotype was observed a few times. Unique molecular identifiers were used to barcode this TCRbeta library. One entry per CDR3 protein results from TCRdb running MiXCR on the PCR reads. The profile shows 500,000 or so distinct CDR3 sequences, roughly 33% of them singletons. This clonotype originated in a human donor who donated a stem cell graft to a child with aplastic anemia. The gene calls are TRBV6-2 or TRBV6-3 and TRBJ1-1; 7 bases line up with TRBD1. Sequences were derived from PBMCs from the stem cell graft donor, sampled from the stem cell graft. CDR3 region: CASSFIQGSTEAFF. In DNA form, the CDR3 reads TGTGCCAGCAGTTTCATACAGGGGAGCACTGAAGCTTTCTTT.